This T cell receptor (beta chain) was recovered during a study of blood T cell repertoires in COVID-19. Across the whole study: The United States, Italy and Spain were the sources of the acute and convalescent COVID-19 samples. In each case, the material was cDNA or gDNA derived from T cells, B-cell-depleted T cells, or PBMCs.

As originally analysed: Amplification of reference gene primers was used by the study to estimate nucleated cell counts. TCRdb keeps only in-frame clones here, not all; method: immunoSEQ multiplex PCR. That table is the source of V, J and clone size, and D and trimming were worked out from the DNA. The sample contains about 80,000 clones, roughly 84% of which appear only once. CDR1 is MDHEN and CDR2 is SYDVKM in the germline V gene. CDR3 length: 15 residues. The ends lost 5 bases at V and 5 bases at J; junction bases unmatched: 8. Sequenced input: peripheral blood. The chain employs TRBV28 and TRBJ2-5; 10 bases map to TRBD1. The TCR comes from a man between 45 and 60 years old with acute or convalescent COVID-19. The CDR3 DNA reads as TGTGCCAGCAGTCGGCCGGGACAGGGGTCCGAGACCCAGTACTTC. Its protein is CASSRPGQGSETQYF.